This section outlines one T cell receptor beta chain sequence together with its context. Its antigen remains unidentified. There are no base qualities to consult, and no much larger clone falls within one base. The identical CDR3 is also encoded by other nucleotide sequences in the sample. This record belongs to a study of shared clonotypes between healthy human individuals (dated by TCRdb to 2020 to 2022). About the investigation overall: A couple of women and three men aged 18 to 49 years were included in the cohort. Between about 0.9 and 9 billion PBMCs per donor were obtained by leukapheresis. For each donor, three plates each were used for CD4 naive and CD4 memory, two plates were used for CD8 naive, and one plate was used for CD8 memory. The study deeply sequenced blood TCR repertoires of about 5 healthy adults to estimate repertoire size and the extent of clonotype sharing between individuals. Different laboratories and diverse techniques were used to prepare libraries and sequence TCR repertoires, to increase sequencing depth and limit assay-specific biases. Results the study describes overall, beyond this receptor: Estimated clonotype richness was generally larger for naive than for memory subsets. Only blood was sampled, and tissue TCR repertoires likely differ from those in blood. When a handful of donors were compared, the shared fraction of clonotypes was about 5.5% for naive CD4, around 3.5% for naive CD8, about 2.4% for memory CD4, and 0.35% to 0.5% for memory CD8. Incomplete sequencing was indicated by rarefaction of sorted-subset datasets, despite the large sequencing depth. The genetic and exposure-history diversity represented was limited by the small number of donors. Clonotypes shared by all four sorted-subset donors showed higher generation probabilities than non-shared clonotypes. Pairwise subsampling led to the expectation that sequencing depth would affect the degree of clonotype sharing among donors.

The CDR3 runs 14 residues from the cysteine to the phenylalanine. Only the CDR3 region is kept as DNA, spanning 42 bases read in frame from base 1. Cut back by 1 base and 1 base, the V and J ends lie 8 bases apart. From a lookup of the germline V gene (reference sequence), CDR1 and CDR2 are LNHDA and SQIVND. Donors were healthy HIV-negative adults with no recently reported acute infections or vaccinations. All donors were Caucasian adults living in Nashville, Tennessee, USA. CD4+ T cells were enriched by magnetic negative selection; naive cells were then positively selected on CD45RA, and the negative fraction formed the memory subset. Blood was collected by leukapheresis, and PBMCs were isolated by Ficoll-Histopaque density gradient centrifugation and then cryopreserved in liquid nitrogen vapor phase. Purity and quantity of every magnetically sorted T cell population were checked by analytical flow cytometry. Genomic DNA was isolated from every sorted fraction and measured by UV absorbance on a Nanodrop 2000c.

Using the deep immunoSEQ assay, multiplex PCR amplified TCR CDR3 regions from genomic DNA. Extracted genomic DNA from each cell subset was spread evenly across all wells of several immunoSEQ 96-well plates, with each plate serving as a replicate. For sorted subsets, roughly 0.2 ug genomic DNA, equal to 30,000 or so T cell genomes, was loaded into each replicate PCR. The purified libraries were quantified using a Qubit 3.0 fluorometer, sized with a Bioanalyzer 2100, and then quantified again using the KAPA Library Quantification kit. A separate single-read 150-cycle Illumina NextSeq 550 flow cell was used to sequence each immunoSEQ 96-well plate. The study's own analysis went as follows. Because only junctional sequences without quality scores were contained in the immunoSEQ output, filtering matching that applied to full-length reads could not be performed. Sequences were annotated with PyIR, a Python wrapper for IgBLAST v1.9, using IMGT germline references to assign V/J genes and CDR3. Reads were filtered out if the reads had weak V/J assignments (E-value above 1e-6), no CDR3, stop codons, out-of-frame junctions, or ambiguous translated residues. V3J clonotypes were defined by identical inferred V gene, J gene, and CDR3 amino acid sequence. The percentage overlap between two repertoires was calculated by dividing the number of shared unique clonotypes by the size of the smaller repertoire. Richness of each repertoire was evaluated using RTK rarefaction, the Chao1 estimator, and Recon v2.1 estimates of unobserved clonotypes. For all TCRbeta clonotypes obtained by the gDNA method from a handful of donors, generation probabilities were computed with OLGA. TCRdb provides this immuneACCESS table in a form limited to in-frame rearrangements. Some clones are lacking; in checked studies, under half of them reflect an unresolved V gene, and why the rest are absent is not known. D and trimming come from the DNA, and the V and J calls and clone size come from that table. The sample table holds approximately 2,300,000 clones, of which around 90% were seen once. In total, the top ten clones hold 0.37% of the sample.

The chain couples TRBV19 to TRBJ2-7; the D gene is perhaps TRBD2, from 5 matching bases. The clonotype was recovered from a man between 18 and 35 years old in good health. Some clones in this sample may be carry-over from other donors' samples. The source material was naive CD4+ T cells from PBMCs. The meaning of the sample's cell subset or site label: CD45RA+ positively selected. The CDR3 amino acid sequence is: CASSIGGGSYEQYF. In nucleotides, the sequence is TGTGCCAGTAGTATAGGAGGAGGATCCTACGAGCAGTACTTC.